Listed below are T cell receptor beta chains from one sample, sequenced in a study of blood T cell repertoires in COVID-19. The protocol was immunoSEQ multiplex PCR, while the TCRdb copy is restricted to in-frame clones and leaves out a portion. The data contain about 250,000 clones, around 83% of them singletons. What was sequenced was peripheral blood. Every receptor here comes from an elderly man with acute or convalescent COVID-19. Each CDR3 is given with its conserved first and last residue. A D gene is named only where the DNA matches it firmly. Clone size is stated in some rows and not others, as once, few, many or a class when expanded.

d_call	j_call	v_call	clone_size	cdr3_aa	cdr3_nt
.	TRBJ1-2	TRBV11-2	.	CASSFGTPEGYTF	TGTGCCAGCAGCTTTGGGACACCGGAGGGCTACACCTTC
.	TRBJ1-5	TRBV7-9	.	CASSLGGAQPQHF	TGTGCCAGCAGCTTGGGGGGGGCCCAGCCCCAGCATTTT
.	TRBJ2-1	TRBV6-5	.	CASSLRGSEQFF	TGTGCCAGCAGTTTAAGGGGGAGTGAGCAGTTCTTC
TRBD1	TRBJ2-7	TRBV7-9	.	CASSDGTGGLSYEQYF	TGTGCCAGCAGCGACGGGACAGGGGGCCTTAGCTACGAGCAGTACTTC
.	TRBJ2-7	TRBV10-3	.	CAISETHRVEQYF	TGTGCCATCAGTGAGACCCACAGGGTCGAGCAGTACTTC
TRBD1	TRBJ1-6	TRBV6-5	.	CASRRGTVNNSPLHF	TGTGCCAGCAGGCGTGGGACAGTTAATAATTCACCCCTCCACTTT
TRBD1	TRBJ1-2	TRBV5-1	.	CASSPPGQINYGYTF	TGCGCCAGCAGCCCGCCGGGACAGATTAACTATGGCTACACCTTC
TRBD1	TRBJ2-7	TRBV18	.	CASSEDRGSYEQYF	TGTGCCAGCTCAGAAGACAGGGGATCCTACGAGCAGTACTTC
TRBD2	TRBJ2-1	TRBV18	few	CASSDGTSANEQFF	TGTGCCAGCTCAGACGGGACTAGCGCTAATGAGCAGTTCTTC
.	TRBJ1-2	TRBV19	.	CASSLRTESLSNYGYTF	TGTGCCAGTAGCCTCCGGACAGAGTCGTTATCTAACTATGGCTACACCTTC
TRBD1	TRBJ1-5	TRBV2	once	CASRRDPTGIGQPQHF	TGTGCCAGCAGACGCGACCCGACAGGGATCGGACAGCCCCAGCATTTT
TRBD2	TRBJ2-1	TRBV11-2	.	CASKRGVKEQFF	TGTGCCAGCAAACGGGGGGTAAAGGAGCAGTTCTTC
TRBD1	TRBJ1-6	TRBV28	.	CASRMPGQGAGGLHF	TGTGCCAGCAGGATGCCGGGACAGGGGGCCGGAGGCCTCCACTTT
TRBD2	TRBJ2-1	TRBV6-5	.	CASSYRRGGFNEQFF	TGTGCCAGCAGTTACCGGCGGGGGGGTTTCAATGAGCAGTTCTTC
.	TRBJ2-2	TRBV27	once	CASRARLVENTGELFF	TGTGCCAGCAGAGCAAGACTAGTTGAGAACACCGGGGAGCTGTTTTTT
.	TRBJ1-5	TRBV10-2	.	CASSDLGRNNQPQHF	TGCGCCAGCAGTGATTTAGGCAGGAACAATCAGCCCCAGCATTTT
TRBD1	TRBJ1-2	TRBV7-2	.	CASSLRVSGGFNYGYTF	TGTGCCAGCAGCTTAAGAGTGTCAGGGGGGTTTAACTATGGCTACACCTTC
TRBD1	TRBJ1-2	TRBV27	.	CASSRDRVYGYTF	TGTGCCAGCAGCCGCGACAGGGTCTATGGCTACACCTTC
TRBD1	TRBJ1-3	TRBV7-9	.	CASRDRPSGNTIYF	TGTGCCAGCAGGGACAGGCCTTCTGGAAACACCATATATTTT
.	TRBJ1-1	TRBV19	.	CASSLGPNTEAFF	TGTGCCAGTAGCCTAGGTCCTAACACTGAAGCTTTCTTT
TRBD1	TRBJ1-4	TRBV2	.	CASRQGSRTNEKLFF	TGTGCCAGCAGACAGGGGTCTAGGACTAATGAAAAACTGTTTTTT
.	TRBJ2-2	TRBV4-1	.	CASSQDPLRAYTGELFF	TGCGCCAGCAGCCAAGATCCCCTGCGGGCCTACACCGGGGAGCTGTTTTTT
TRBD1	TRBJ1-6	TRBV9	.	CASSVGDRGLSPLHF	TGTGCCAGCAGCGTAGGGGACAGGGGGCTTTCACCCCTCCACTTT
TRBD1	TRBJ1-5	TRBV19	.	CASSMGYRGHQPQHF	TGTGCCAGTAGTATGGGTTACAGGGGGCACCAGCCCCAGCATTTT
.	TRBJ2-6	TRBV9	.	CASSAPQGYSGANVLTF	TGTGCCAGCAGCGCCCCACAGGGCTACTCTGGGGCCAACGTCCTGACTTTC
.	TRBJ2-3	TRBV5-4	.	CASSLGGGSTDTQYF	TGTGCCAGCAGCTTGGGAGGCGGTAGCACAGATACGCAGTATTTT